This TCR beta chain stems from a study of tumor-infiltrating lymphocytes in primary liver carcinoma. Study in general: All patients, whether men or women, fell within 30 to 69 years of age. Tumors were staged T1-T3 N0M0 and measured about 4.2 to 10 cm across. Findings of the study overall: Tumors had a significantly higher top-250-clone fraction than blood (p = 0.039).

For each extraction, RNA and DNA were obtained together from about 21-30 mg of unsorted bulk tissue. Tumor samples were assessed, and every one had over 75% viable tumor cells. With a constant-region primer, TCR beta cDNA was made from 450 to 650 ng of total RNA. Amplification in three nested multiplex PCR rounds with slightly modified ARM-PCR gave rise to TCR beta libraries. TCRdb recomputed calls from the multiplex PCR reads with MiXCR, one row per CDR3 protein. The table lists more than 40,000 distinct CDR3 sequences, less than 75% of them singletons. As to this clonotype: Its antigen remains unidentified. One end of the junction does not line up with germline, which may come from a read error.

The receptor's source is a man aged 35-49 years with primary liver carcinoma and hepatitis B virus infection. Sequencing used liver tumor tissue from sampling region 5. Subset: tumor region T5, tumor centre.

CDR3 sequence: CASSYPLTTGANLLTF. DNA for the CDR3: TGTGCCAGCAGTTACCCACTGACGACTGGGGCCAACCTCCTGACTTTC. The rearrangement joins TRBV28 to TRBJ2-6, with a tentative D call TRBD1 (5 bases). Germline CDR1 reads MDHEN; CDR2 reads SYDVKM. This CDR3 comprises 16 residues.